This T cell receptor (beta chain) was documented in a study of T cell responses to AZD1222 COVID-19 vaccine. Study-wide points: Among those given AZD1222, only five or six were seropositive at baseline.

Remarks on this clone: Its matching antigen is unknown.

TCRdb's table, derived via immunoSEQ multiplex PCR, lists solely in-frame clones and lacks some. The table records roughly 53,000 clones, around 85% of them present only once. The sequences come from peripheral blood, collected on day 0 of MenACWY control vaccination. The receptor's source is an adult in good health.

The chain's CDR3 is CASSLGGANEKLFF. The CDR3 coding sequence is TGTGCCAGCAGCTTAGGAGGGGCTAATGAAAAACTGTTTTTT. The chain links TRBV7-9 to TRBJ1-4; D is perhaps TRBD1 (5 bases). CDR3 length equals 14 residues. Germline V gives CDR1 SEHNR, CDR2 FQNEAQ (reference sequence). V shed 1 base and J shed 3 bases, with 6 bases lying between them.